This TCR beta chain is from a study of blood T cells in healthy people across ages. Germline CDR1 and CDR2: MNHEY and SMNVEV (reference sequence). This CDR3 spans 17 amino acids. General study points: Older individuals had lower TCR beta diversity per million T cells (the decline was roughly linear).

This clonotype showed up just once. The target antigen is unknown. The junction departs from the called germline gene at one end, perhaps through a read error. Next came a second PCR, run for about 6 to 12 cycles, which used a sample-barcoded 5' primer along with a J-beta primer mix. TCRdb processed the 5' RACE reads anew with MiXCR; each CDR3 protein has one entry. The table includes 350,000 to 450,000 distinct CDR3 sequences, roughly half detected once. This clonotype originated in a man aged 60 to 69 in good health. The chain recombines TRBV27 with TRBJ2-6; 8 nucleotides match TRBD2. Sequencing used blood. The CDR3 DNA follows: TGTGCCAGCAGTTTTCGGGGGGGAAACTCTTGGGCCAACGTCCTGACTTTC. Translation gives CASSFRGGNSWANVLTF.